This T cell receptor beta chain came from a study of blood T cells in healthy people across ages. Study-wide results and limits: Strongly correlated with naive T cell percentage was TCR beta diversity.

Details on this clonotype: Its antigen is unidentified. One junction end does not reproduce the germline sequence, and a read error may be involved.

A second PCR of about 7 to 12 cycles used a sample-barcoded 5' primer and a J-beta primer mix. TCRdb reprocessed the 5' RACE reads via MiXCR and lists one record per CDR3 protein. Here the sample spans roughly 680,000 distinct CDR3 sequences, over 40% being singletons. The source is a woman of 80 years or more in good health. The sample consisted of blood.

The CDR3, as DNA: TGTGCCAGCAGTTTTCAGGGGGCTCTCTCTGGGGCCAACGTCCCGACTTTC. This translates into CASSFQGALSGANVPTF. The chain carries TRBV27 and TRBJ2-6; TRBD1 aligns across 8 bases. The length of the CDR3 is 17 residues. From germline, CDR1 is MNHEY and CDR2 SMNVEV (reference sequence).